The 10 T cell receptor beta chains presented below share a single source sample, sequenced in a study of control samples from healthy donors and cancer patients. Method: immunoSEQ multiplex PCR; TCRdb's copy keeps in-frame clones and lacks some. The sample has 200,000 to 250,000 clones; just under 95% are singletons. Sequenced sample: blood. The receptors were gathered from a man in his forties or fifties in good health.

This sequence joins TRBV7-9 and TRBJ1-1; D is ambiguous. The CDR3 covers 13 residues. Germline loops: CDR1 SEHNR, CDR2 FQNEAQ (reference sequence). Trimming removed 2 bases at V and 11 bases at J, with 15 bases between. The CDR3 DNA reads as TGTGCCAGCAGCTTATCAGCCCTCGGGGTGGCTTTCTTT. This translates into CASSLSALGVAFF.

This clone occurred a few times. This chain links TRBV9 with TRBJ1-6, with D hard to call. V lost 0 bases and J 10 bases, leaving 11 bases between the germline ends. CDR1 is SGDLS, CDR2 YYNGEE, per germline. CDR3 size: 14 residues. CDR3 nucleotides: TGTGCCAGCAGCGTAGAACAGACCCAATCACCCCTCCACTTT. Encoded protein: CASSVEQTQSPLHF.

The chain joins TRBV15 to TRBJ2-3; D may be TRBD2 (6 bases). Germline V CDR1 and CDR2: LNHNV, YYDKDF (reference sequence). V lost 9 bases and J lost 3, with 16 bases in between. CDR3 length: 14 residues. This CDR3 reads CATTPWGRTDTQYF. The CDR3 nucleotides are TGTGCCACTACCCCGTGGGGGAGGACAGATACGCAGTATTTT.

The chain couples TRBV6-5 to TRBJ2-1; D is unresolved. The CDR3 extends over 13 amino acids. Trimming left V 2 bases short and J 9 bases short, with 11 bases between. CDR1 is MNHEY, CDR2 SVGAGI, per germline. The DNA of the CDR3 is TGTGCCAGCAGTTACCAGCCAGTAGGTGAGCAGTTCTTC. It is translated as CASSYQPVGEQFF.

This clone was observed a handful of times. The CDR3 DNA reads TGCAGCGCACGACAGGGCGATCAGCCCCAGCATTTT. As protein: CSARQGDQPQHF. The rearrangement links TRBV29-1 to TRBJ1-5; TRBD1 agrees at 7 bases. The CDR3 has 12 amino acids. The V and J ends lost 7 bases and 5 bases, in that order; junction bases with no gene match: 5. Germline CDR1 SQVTM, CDR2 ANQGSEA. The entire variable domain, with the rest obtained from reference TRBV29-1 and TRBJ1-5, is as follows: SAVISQKPSRDICQRGTSLTIQCQVDSQVTMMFWYRQQPGQSLTLIATANQGSEATYESGFVIDKFPISRPNLTFSTLTVSNMSPEDSSIYLCSARQGDQPQHFGDGTRLSIL.

The chain employs TRBV24-1 and TRBJ1-5; D ambiguous. The ends were cut back, 7 bases at V and 2 bases at J, with 17 bases in the middle. Germline V gene data show CDR1 as KGHDR and CDR2 as SFDVKD. The CDR3 is 16 residues long. CDR3 sequence: CATSTGNPGGNQPQHF. The CDR3 region has the DNA TGTGCCACCAGCACCGGGAACCCCGGCGGCAATCAGCCCCAGCATTTT.

This clone showed up just once. The genes are TRBV6-5 and TRBJ2-7; 7 bases line up with TRBD1. With 10 bases clipped from V and 7 bases from J, the junction kept 13 bases outside the gene matches. Per the germline V gene, CDR1 is MNHEY and CDR2 is SVGAGI. The CDR3 loop spans 13 amino acids. CDR3 sequence: CANSGQAQGEQYF. DNA for the CDR3: TGTGCCAACAGCGGACAGGCTCAAGGGGAGCAGTACTTC.

The rearrangement links TRBV27 to TRBJ2-2, with D possibly TRBD2 on 6 matching bases. The germline gives CDR1 MNHEY, CDR2 SMNVEV (reference sequence). V lost 6 bases, J lost 4 bases, and 24 bases lay in between. The CDR3 is 18 residues long. CDR3 protein: CASSPPRIGGRITGELFF. As DNA, the CDR3 is TGTGCCAGCAGCCCACCCCGAATAGGAGGGCGGATCACCGGGGAGCTGTTTTTT.

This clone was observed once. At one of its ends the junction is not consistent with the germline gene, which may arise from a read error. CDR3 DNA: TGTGCCAGCAGCCTAGACAGCTCTGGGGCCAACGTCCTGACTTTC. Its translation is CASSLDSSGANVLTF. This rearrangement joins TRBV11-3 to TRBJ2-6; tentative D call: TRBD1 (5 bases). The germline CDR1 and CDR2 sequences are SGHNT and YENEEA. CDR3 length: 15 residues.

Only a few counts were recorded for this clone. This chain links TRBV5-1 with TRBJ2-3, with 9 bases lining up with TRBD2. This CDR3 comprises 14 residues. The V and J ends lost 6 bases and 3 bases, in that order; junction bases with no gene match: 5. Germline V gives CDR1 SGHRS, CDR2 YFSETQ. CDR3 in amino acids: CASNAGGLTDTQYF. The CDR3 DNA reads as TGCGCCAGCAACGCGGGGGGGCTAACAGATACGCAGTATTTT.